The sequence of this T cell receptor beta chain was determined in a study of shared clonotypes between healthy human individuals. A word on this clone: The antigen is not known.

Overall study findings and caveats: Sorted-subset sequencing, rarefaction showed, was incomplete despite large depth. Memory subsets generally showed smaller estimated richness than naive subsets did.

Investigators divided CD4+ cells into CD45RA+ naive and CD45RA-negative memory subsets. The germline gives CDR1 SGHRS, CDR2 YFSETQ. V was pared by 8 bases and J by 5 bases, with 2 bases of the junction left unmatched. The CDR3 runs to 12 residues. The method was immunoSEQ multiplex PCR; TCRdb's version includes in-frame clones alone and lacks a portion of them. The sample contains about 2.4 million clones, just over 90% of which appear only once. The chain employs TRBV5-1 and TRBJ2-5, with TRBD2 matching over 11 bases. This clonotype was sampled from a man aged 18 to 35 in good health. Sequencing was performed on naive CD4+ T cells sorted from blood. Subset described: CD45RA+ positively selected. The chain's CDR3 is CASASGGETQYF. CDR3 in DNA: TGCGCCAGTGCTAGCGGGGGGGAGACCCAGTACTTC.